One sample yielded the 32 T cell receptor beta chains listed below, sequenced in a study of CD8 T cells in ankylosing spondylitis. Study-wide findings and caveats: It appeared that ankylosing spondylitis blood was characterized by a TCR beta motif of under ten highly homologous variants.

TCRdb itself ran the 5' RACE reads through MiXCR, one entry per CDR3 protein. Of a few hundred thousand distinct CDR3 sequences in the sample, about a fifth are singletons; the top ten hold about 15%. Antigens of these TCRs are unknown. Sequencing used blood, either unsorted or a sorted T cell fraction (not recorded which). The source is a male donor with ankylosing spondylitis.

The V and J genes are TRBV4-3 and TRBJ1-1; no clear D. V gave up 1 base and J gave up 1 base, with 10 bases separating them. Germline lookup yields CDR1 LGHNA and CDR2 YSLEER. The length of the CDR3 is 15 residues. This chain's CDR3 is CASSQAGRRNTEAFF. The DNA for the CDR3 is TGCGCCAGCAGCCAAGCTGGCAGGAGGAACACTGAAGCTTTCTTT.

This clonotype was seen only a few times. The genes are TRBV5-1 and TRBJ2-1, with D maybe TRBD2 (5 bases). Germline assignment: CDR1 SGHRS and CDR2 YFSETQ. CDR3 length: 16 amino acids. V was trimmed by 8 bases and J by 0 bases, leaving 18 bases between them. DNA of the CDR3: TGCGCCAGTAGGATGACCAGCGGAAGCTCCTACAATGAGCAGTTCTTC. Translation gives CASRMTSGSSYNEQFF.

V and J are TRBV7-6 and TRBJ2-3, with D possibly called TRBD1 or TRBD2 (5 bases each). Germline V gives CDR1 SGHVS, CDR2 FNYEAQ. The CDR3 is made up of 13 amino acids. V lost 9 bases to trimming and J lost 3 bases, with 13 bases between them. The CDR3 nucleotides are TGTGCCAGTAAGGGGAGTATGACAGATACGCAGTATTTT. Its protein is CASKGSMTDTQYF.

There are many counts of this clonotype. The genes are TRBV20-1 and TRBJ2-1; 11 bases agree with TRBD2. Germline CDR1 is DFQATT and CDR2 is SNEGSKA (reference sequence). The trim removed 7 bases at V and 8 bases at J, leaving 13 bases unmatched. The CDR3 totals 15 residues. CDR3 sequence reads: CSVDYTSGSPDEQFF. Written as DNA, the CDR3 is TGCAGTGTAGATTATACTAGCGGGAGTCCCGATGAGCAGTTCTTC.

The genes are TRBV20-1 and TRBJ1-2, with 7 bases matching TRBD1. This CDR3 is 13 amino acids long. Germline lookup yields CDR1 DFQATT and CDR2 SNEGSKA (reference sequence). The ends lost 6 bases at V and 0 bases at J; junction bases unmatched: 4. The CDR3 sequence is CSARDRANYGYTF. Written as DNA, the CDR3 is TGCAGTGCAAGGGACAGAGCTAACTATGGCTACACCTTC.

This clonotype turned up a few times. J is TRBJ2-3 and V is TRBV10-3; unclear D gene. CDR1 ENHRY and CDR2 SYGVKD come from the germline V gene. With 3 bases removed from V and 4 bases from J, the gap between germline ends came to 8 bases. The CDR3 loop spans 13 amino acids. The CDR3 loop reads CAISESGSDTQYF. CDR3 nucleotides: TGTGCCATCAGTGAATCGGGTTCAGATACGCAGTATTTT.

A few counts support this clonotype. The chain uses TRBV20-1 and TRBJ1-5, with unresolved D. CDR1 is DFQATT and CDR2 is SNEGSKA in the germline V gene (reference sequence). Trimming shortened V by 6 bases and J by 1 base, and 13 bases separated the two germline ends. The CDR3 loop spans 14 amino acids. The CDR3 reads CSAPADGSNQPQHF. The CDR3 DNA follows: TGCAGTGCCCCAGCCGATGGCAGCAATCAGCCCCAGCATTTT.

The J gene is TRBJ2-1, the V gene TRBV7-2; TRBD2 agrees at 7 bases. There are 14 residues in the CDR3. The V gene end was trimmed by 8 bases and the J gene end by 5 bases; junction bases not matched to a gene: 9. CDR1 and CDR2 from the germline V gene are SGHTA and FQGNSA. CDR3: CASVAGVSDNEQFF. CDR3 DNA: TGTGCCAGCGTGGCGGGAGTATCCGACAATGAGCAGTTCTTC.

This clonotype was counted ten times or more. The CDR3 DNA sequence: TGCAGCCCATCTTTTGGCTCCTACAATGAGCAGTTCTTC. It translates to CSPSFGSYNEQFF. The genes are TRBV29-1 and TRBJ2-1; no firm D call. The CDR3 contains 13 residues. Trimming took 8 bases from V and 0 from J, leaving 11 bases between them. Germline assignment: CDR1 SQVTM and CDR2 ANQGSEA.

There are a few counts of this clonotype. The chain combines TRBV5-6 with TRBJ1-1, with a tentative D call TRBD1 (6 bases). The CDR3 loop spans 16 amino acids. The V gene's germline CDR1 is SGHDT and CDR2 YYEEEE. V lost 3 bases and J lost 0, with 15 bases in between. DNA of the CDR3: TGTGCCAGCAGCTGGCAACGCAGGGGTCTGAACACTGAAGCTTTCTTT. It yields the protein CASSWQRRGLNTEAFF.

J is TRBJ2-2 and V is TRBV4-1; D is undetermined. Trimming shortened V by 3 bases and J by 5 bases, and 10 bases separated the two germline ends. The germline CDR1 and CDR2 sequences are MGHRA and YSYEKL. The CDR3 consists of 14 residues. CDR3 region: CASSHPGRTGELFF. The CDR3 DNA reads TGCGCCAGCAGCCACCCCGGGCGGACCGGGGAGCTGTTTTTT.

The chain combines TRBV20-1 with TRBJ2-1; D uncertain. The CDR3 covers 14 residues. Germline values: CDR1 DFQATT, CDR2 SNEGSKA (reference sequence). Trimming took off 7 bases at V and 10 bases at J, with 23 bases between the two ends. The CDR3 DNA follows: TGCAGTGTTACCGAGACGGCCTCTACAGAGGAGCAGTTCTTC. It encodes CSVTETASTEEQFF.

The chain couples TRBV7-9 to TRBJ2-3; TRBD2 agrees at 10 bases. Looked up from germline, CDR1 is SEHNR and CDR2 is FQNEAQ (reference sequence). There are 16 residues in the CDR3. Germline trimming cut 2 bases from V and 5 bases from J; bases unmatched to any gene: 7. The CDR3, as DNA: TGTGCCAGCAGCTTATCCCTAGCGGGAGCGGTAGATACGCAGTATTTT. This sequence encodes CASSLSLAGAVDTQYF.

J is TRBJ2-7 and V is TRBV18; 7 nucleotides agree with TRBD1. The CDR3 is made up of 14 amino acids. The germline V gene has CDR1 KGHSH and CDR2 LQKENI. V lost 6 bases and J lost 2; bases outside the gene matches: 7. The CDR3, as DNA: TGTGCCAGCTCGCTAAACAGGGGTACCTACGAGCAGTACTTC. The encoded protein is CASSLNRGTYEQYF.

This clonotype was counted between two and nine times. J is TRBJ1-3 and V is TRBV4-3; D ambiguous. Trimming took 2 bases from V and 2 from J, leaving 13 bases between them. Per germline, CDR1 LGHNA and CDR2 YSLEER. The CDR3 consists of 16 residues. Here the CDR3 DNA reads TGCGCCAGCAGCCAACTTCGGGCCACCGCTGGAAACACCATATATTTT. Protein: CASSQLRATAGNTIYF.

This clonotype was seen only a few times. The chain recombines TRBV18 with TRBJ2-1, with D possibly matching TRBD2 (6 bases). This CDR3 is 16 amino acids long. Trimming took 3 bases from V and 7 from J, leaving 19 bases between them. Germline V CDR1 and CDR2: KGHSH, LQKENI. In DNA form, the CDR3 reads TGTGCCAGCTCACCGAGGGAGGCCCACTATAAGAATGAGCAGTTCTTC. Translating gives CASSPREAHYKNEQFF.

Only a few counts were recorded for this clonotype. The chain links TRBV6-2 or TRBV6-3 to TRBJ2-7, with TRBD1 identical over 7 bases. CDR1 and CDR2 from the germline V gene are MNHEY and SVGEGT. V shed 1 base and J 6 bases; nucleotides not matched to a gene: 12. The CDR3 contains 16 residues. The CDR3 sequence is CASSYFRDSRGSEQYF. The DNA for the CDR3 is TGTGCCAGCAGTTACTTCCGGGACAGCCGGGGTTCCGAGCAGTACTTC.

This clonotype was seen a handful of times. The rearrangement joins TRBV29-1 to TRBJ1-1; D gene uncertain. This CDR3 is built from 13 residues. Germline CDR1 and CDR2: SQVTM and ANQGSEA. Here the CDR3 reads CSGRVGSNTEAFF. The CDR3 DNA follows: TGCAGTGGTAGGGTTGGCTCGAACACTGAAGCTTTCTTT. Using reference TRBV29-1 and TRBJ1-1 for the parts outside the CDR3, the full variable domain is SAVISQKPSRDICQRGTSLTIQCQVDSQVTMMFWYRQQPGQSLTLIATANQGSEATYESGFVIDKFPISRPNLTFSTLTVSNMSPEDSSIYLCSGRVGSNTEAFFGQGTRLTVV.

This clonotype has a count of ten or more. The chain joins TRBV25-1 to TRBJ2-7; D uncertain. V was cut by 1 base and J by 2 bases, with 9 bases left in between. CDR3 length: 14 amino acids. Germline loops: CDR1 MGHDK, CDR2 SYGVNS. The CDR3 reads CASSESSGAYEQYF. The CDR3 nucleotides read TGTGCCAGCAGTGAATCGTCAGGTGCCTACGAGCAGTACTTC.

This chain joins TRBV28 and TRBJ2-5; 7 bases are a match to TRBD2. Germline lookup yields CDR1 MDHEN and CDR2 SYDVKM. After removal of 2 bases from V and 5 bases from J, the junction contained 11 bases not matched to a gene. The CDR3 totals 16 residues. CDR3 sequence: CASSLAGDGLGETQYF. As DNA, the CDR3 is TGTGCCAGCAGTTTAGCGGGAGATGGGCTTGGGGAGACCCAGTACTTC.

The chain is built from TRBV6-5 and TRBJ1-6; no clear D. Trimming took off 0 bases at V and 5 bases at J, with 8 bases between the two ends. This CDR3 contains 15 residues. CDR1 is MNHEY, CDR2 SVGAGI, per germline. The CDR3 loop reads CASSYSNRNNSPLHF. CDR3 DNA sequence: TGTGCCAGCAGTTACTCGAATAGGAATAATTCACCCCTCCACTTT.

The genes are TRBV5-1 and TRBJ2-2; D possibly corresponds to TRBD1 (6 bases). This CDR3 is built from 18 residues. V lost 2 bases to trimming and J lost 3 bases, with 20 bases between them. CDR1 is SGHRS, CDR2 YFSETQ, per germline. Here the CDR3 DNA reads TGCGCCAGCAGCTTCCCTATTTACAGGGAATGGGACACCGGGGAGCTGTTTTTT. Amino acid sequence: CASSFPIYREWDTGELFF.

This clonotype was picked up a small number of times. The V call is TRBV20-1, the J call TRBJ2-1; a weak D match, TRBD1 (5 bases). V gave up 0 bases and J gave up 5 bases, with 11 bases separating them. This CDR3 has 14 residues. Germline-derived CDR1 and CDR2 are DFQATT and SNEGSKA (reference sequence). In DNA form, the CDR3 reads TGCAGTGCTAGAGAGAGCCCAGGGAACAATGAGCAGTTCTTC. It is translated as CSARESPGNNEQFF.

V is TRBV4-1 and J is TRBJ2-3; 8 bases line up with TRBD1. Germline-derived CDR1 and CDR2 are MGHRA and YSYEKL. The CDR3 consists of 16 residues. V lost 0 bases and J lost 2; bases outside the gene matches: 4. The CDR3 nucleotides read TGCGCCAGCAGCCAAGATTCGGGACAGGCCACAGATACGCAGTATTTT. Its protein product is CASSQDSGQATDTQYF.

This chain joins TRBV19 and TRBJ2-7; 8 bases fit TRBD1. With V trimmed by 6 bases and J by 2 bases, 6 bases remained unmatched. The CDR3 has 14 residues. Germline V gives CDR1 LNHDA, CDR2 SQIVND (reference sequence). The CDR3 bases are TGTGCCAGTAGCACTCAGGGACAGGCCTACGAGCAGTACTTC. It specifies CASSTQGQAYEQYF.

This clonotype was observed a handful of times. The V and J genes are TRBV5-1 and TRBJ2-7, with TRBD2 matching over 15 bases. Trimming cost V 4 bases and J 2 bases; bases outside gene matches: 7. The CDR3 is 17 residues long. CDR1 and CDR2 (germline): SGHRS, YFSETQ. The CDR3 DNA is TGCGCCAGCAGCCCACCTTGGACTAGCGGGAGGGCCTACGAGCAGTACTTC. Encoded protein: CASSPPWTSGRAYEQYF.

This sequence joins TRBV5-1 and TRBJ2-5; 11 bases are a match to TRBD1. This CDR3 is 16 amino acids long. V lost 3 bases, J lost 2 bases, and 6 bases stayed unmatched. Germline V gene data show CDR1 as SGHRS and CDR2 as YFSETQ. The CDR3 DNA reads TGCGCCAGCAGCTCGAGGACAGGGGGCTTACAAGAGACCCAGTACTTC. Amino acids: CASSSRTGGLQETQYF.

This chain links TRBV5-1 with TRBJ2-1; no firm D call. The CDR3 is 11 amino acids. Germline V gene sequence: CDR1 SGHRS, CDR2 YFSETQ. Trimming took off 4 bases at V and 8 bases at J, with 7 bases between the two ends. As DNA, the CDR3 is TGCGCCAGCAGCCAAAATTATGAGCAGTTCTTC. Residues: CASSQNYEQFF.

This clonotype appeared a few times. V and J are TRBV2 and TRBJ2-2, with D uncertain. Germline V CDR1 and CDR2: SNHLY, FYNNEI. V dropped 6 bases and J dropped 6 bases, with 17 bases sitting between them. The CDR3 has 15 amino acids. The CDR3 sequence is CASSLRLLPAGELFF. CDR3 bases: TGTGCCAGCAGCCTTCGGTTACTACCGGCCGGGGAGCTGTTTTTT.

This chain uses TRBV19 with TRBJ2-1, with D perhaps matching TRBD1 (6 bases). Trimming removed 2 bases from V and 1 base from J, with 9 bases in between. This CDR3 comprises 15 residues. The germline gives CDR1 LNHDA, CDR2 SQIVND (reference sequence). CDR3: CASSISGASYNEQFF. The CDR3 region has the DNA TGTGCCAGTAGTATATCAGGGGCTTCCTACAATGAGCAGTTCTTC.

The CDR3 bases are TGCGCCAGCAGCTTGGAGCAGCAGAACACCGGGGAGCTGTTTTTT. This sequence encodes CASSLEQQNTGELFF. The chain joins TRBV5-1 to TRBJ2-2, with D uncertain. The CDR3 loop spans 15 amino acids. Germline V gene sequence: CDR1 SGHRS, CDR2 YFSETQ. Trimming stripped 0 bases from V and 1 base from J, with 7 bases between.

This clonotype has just one count. The J gene is TRBJ1-4, the V gene TRBV30; maybe TRBD1 (5 bases). Per the germline V gene, CDR1 is GTSNPN and CDR2 is SVGIG (reference sequence). V gave up 7 bases and J gave up 11 bases, with 14 bases separating them. This CDR3 is 11 amino acids long. The CDR3, as DNA: TGTGCCTACCGGGACCATAGCAAACTGTTTTTT. This gives the protein CAYRDHSKLFF. Full variable domain (outside the CDR3, taken from reference TRBV30 and TRBJ1-4): SQTIHQWPATLVQPVGSPLSLECTVEGTSNPNLYWYRQAAGRGLQLLFYSVGIGQISSEVPQNLSASRPQDRQFILSSKKLLLSDSGFYLCAYRDHSKLFFGSGTQLSVL.